Sequencing of this T cell receptor beta chain was carried out in a study of cytomegalovirus exposure and HLA in healthy donors. Study findings and constraints: The study recorded about 150 TCR beta chains that were cytomegalovirus-associated. As immune exposure information, only CMV serostatus was available.

PCR primers comprised 60 Vbeta and 13 Jbeta primers. Some clones are missing from TCRdb's copy, which holds only in-frame ones; the method was immunoSEQ multiplex PCR. The data contain around 140,000 clones, roughly 74% of them singletons. As for this clone: Its antigen is still unknown.

The CDR3 runs to 14 residues. From germline, CDR1 is LGHNA and CDR2 YSLEER. V is TRBV4-3 and J is TRBJ2-5; TRBD1 aligns across 7 bases. TRBJ2-7 matches the DNA end more closely, so the J call is doubtful. The TCR sequence derives from a young woman in good health and CMV-seropositive. Sequencing was carried out using PBMCs. The CDR3 spells CASSQTTGPYEQYF. The CDR3 DNA sequence: TGCGCCAGCAGCCAAACGACAGGGCCCTACGAGCAGTACTTC.